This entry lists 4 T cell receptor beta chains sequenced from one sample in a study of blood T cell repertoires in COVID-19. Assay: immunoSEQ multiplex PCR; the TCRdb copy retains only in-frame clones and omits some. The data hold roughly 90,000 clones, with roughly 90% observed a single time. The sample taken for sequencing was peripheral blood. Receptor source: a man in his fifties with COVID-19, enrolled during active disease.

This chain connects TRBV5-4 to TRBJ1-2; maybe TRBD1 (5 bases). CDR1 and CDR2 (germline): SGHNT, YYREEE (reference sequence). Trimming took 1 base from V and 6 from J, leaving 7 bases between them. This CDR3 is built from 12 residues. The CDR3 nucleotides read TGTGCCAGCAGCTTGAAGGGGAATGGCTACACCTTC. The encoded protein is CASSLKGNGYTF. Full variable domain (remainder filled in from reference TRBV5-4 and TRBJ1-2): ETGVTQSPTHLIKTRGQQVTLRCSSQSGHNTVSWYQQALGQGPQFIFQYYREEENGRGNFPPRFSGLQFPNYSSELNVNALELDDSALYLCASSLKGNGYTFGSGTRLTVV.

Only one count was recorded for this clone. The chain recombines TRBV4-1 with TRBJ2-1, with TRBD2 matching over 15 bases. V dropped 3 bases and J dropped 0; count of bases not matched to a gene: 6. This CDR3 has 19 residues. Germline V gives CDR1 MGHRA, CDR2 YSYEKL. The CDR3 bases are TGCGCCAGCAGCCAGGGACTAGCGGGGGGCTCGAGCTCCTACAATGAGCAGTTCTTC. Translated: CASSQGLAGGSSSYNEQFF.

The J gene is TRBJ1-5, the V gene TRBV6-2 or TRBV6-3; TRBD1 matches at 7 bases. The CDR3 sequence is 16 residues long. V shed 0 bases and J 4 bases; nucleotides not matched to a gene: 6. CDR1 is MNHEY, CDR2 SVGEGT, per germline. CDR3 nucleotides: TGTGCCAGCAGTTACTCGAGGGGGCGAGGTAATCAGCCCCAGCATTTT. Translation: CASSYSRGRGNQPQHF.

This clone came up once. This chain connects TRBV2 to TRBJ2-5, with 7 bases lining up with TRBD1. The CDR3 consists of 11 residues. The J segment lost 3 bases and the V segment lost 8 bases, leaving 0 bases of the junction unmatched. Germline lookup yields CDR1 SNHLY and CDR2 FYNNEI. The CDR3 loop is CASGQEETQYF. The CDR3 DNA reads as TGTGCCAGCGGACAGGAAGAGACCCAGTACTTC.